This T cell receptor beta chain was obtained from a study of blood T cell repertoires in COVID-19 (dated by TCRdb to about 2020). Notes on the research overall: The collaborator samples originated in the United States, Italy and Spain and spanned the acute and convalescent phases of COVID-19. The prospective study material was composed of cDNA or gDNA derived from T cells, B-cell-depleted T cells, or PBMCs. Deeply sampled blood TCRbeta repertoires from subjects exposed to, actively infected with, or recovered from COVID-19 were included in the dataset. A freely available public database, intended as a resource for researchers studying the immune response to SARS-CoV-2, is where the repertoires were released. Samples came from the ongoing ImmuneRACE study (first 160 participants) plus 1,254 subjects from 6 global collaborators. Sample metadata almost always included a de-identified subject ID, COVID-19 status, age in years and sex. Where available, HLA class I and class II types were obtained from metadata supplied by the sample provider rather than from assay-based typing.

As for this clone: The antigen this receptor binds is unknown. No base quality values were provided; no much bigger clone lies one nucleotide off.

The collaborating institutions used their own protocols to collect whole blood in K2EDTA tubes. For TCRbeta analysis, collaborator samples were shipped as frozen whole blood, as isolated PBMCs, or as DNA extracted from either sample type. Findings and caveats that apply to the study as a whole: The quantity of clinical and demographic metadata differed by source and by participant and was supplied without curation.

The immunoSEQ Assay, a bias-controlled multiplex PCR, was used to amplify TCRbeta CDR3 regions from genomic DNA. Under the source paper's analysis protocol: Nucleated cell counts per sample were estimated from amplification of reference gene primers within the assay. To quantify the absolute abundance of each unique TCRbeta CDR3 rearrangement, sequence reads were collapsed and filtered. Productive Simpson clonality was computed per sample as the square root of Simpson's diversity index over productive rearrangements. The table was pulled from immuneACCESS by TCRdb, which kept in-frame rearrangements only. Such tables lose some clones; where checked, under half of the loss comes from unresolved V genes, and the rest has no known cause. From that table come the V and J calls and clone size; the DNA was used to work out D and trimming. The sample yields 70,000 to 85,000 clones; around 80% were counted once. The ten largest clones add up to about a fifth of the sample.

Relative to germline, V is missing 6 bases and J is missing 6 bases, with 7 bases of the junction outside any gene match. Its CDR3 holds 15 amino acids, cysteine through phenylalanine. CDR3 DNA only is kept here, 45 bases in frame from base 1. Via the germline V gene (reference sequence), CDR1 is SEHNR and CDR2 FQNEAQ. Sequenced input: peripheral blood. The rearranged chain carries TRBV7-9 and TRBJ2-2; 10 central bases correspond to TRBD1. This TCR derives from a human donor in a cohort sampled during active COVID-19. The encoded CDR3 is CASRAGTGVAGELFF. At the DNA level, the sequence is TGTGCCAGCAGAGCCGGGACAGGGGTCGCCGGGGAGCTGTTTTTT.